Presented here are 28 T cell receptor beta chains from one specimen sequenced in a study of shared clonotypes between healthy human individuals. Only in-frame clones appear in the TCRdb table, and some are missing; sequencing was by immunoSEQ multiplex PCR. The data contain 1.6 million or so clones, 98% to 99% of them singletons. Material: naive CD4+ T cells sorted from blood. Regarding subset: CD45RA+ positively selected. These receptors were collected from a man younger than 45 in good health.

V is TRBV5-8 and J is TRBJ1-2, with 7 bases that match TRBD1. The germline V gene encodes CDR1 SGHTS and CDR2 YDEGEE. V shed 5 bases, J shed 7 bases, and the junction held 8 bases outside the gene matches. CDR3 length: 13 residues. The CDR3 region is CASRHRQGSGYTF. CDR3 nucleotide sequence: TGTGCCAGCAGGCACAGACAGGGAAGTGGCTACACCTTC.

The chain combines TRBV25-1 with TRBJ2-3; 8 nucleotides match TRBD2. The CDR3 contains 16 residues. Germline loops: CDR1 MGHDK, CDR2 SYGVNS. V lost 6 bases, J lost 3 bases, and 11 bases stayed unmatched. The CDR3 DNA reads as TGTGCCAGCAGCCTCCGAAGCGGGAGTACTACAGATACGCAGTATTTT. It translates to CASSLRSGSTTDTQYF.

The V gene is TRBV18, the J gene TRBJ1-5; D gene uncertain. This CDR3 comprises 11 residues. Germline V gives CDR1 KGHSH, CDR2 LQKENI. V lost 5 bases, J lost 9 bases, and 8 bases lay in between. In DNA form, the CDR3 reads TGTGCCAGCTCATCTCCGCGGCCCCAGCATTTT. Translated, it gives CASSSPRPQHF.

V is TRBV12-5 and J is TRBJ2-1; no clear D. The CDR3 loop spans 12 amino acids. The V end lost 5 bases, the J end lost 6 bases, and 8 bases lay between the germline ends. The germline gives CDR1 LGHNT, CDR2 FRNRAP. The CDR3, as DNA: TGTGCTAGTGGTACTTACTCCAATGAGCAGTTCTTC. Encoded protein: CASGTYSNEQFF.

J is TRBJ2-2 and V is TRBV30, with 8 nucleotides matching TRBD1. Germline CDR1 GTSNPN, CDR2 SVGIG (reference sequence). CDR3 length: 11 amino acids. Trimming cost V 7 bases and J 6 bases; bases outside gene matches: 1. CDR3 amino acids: CASTGAGELFF. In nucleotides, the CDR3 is TGTGCCTCGACAGGGGCCGGGGAGCTGTTTTTT.

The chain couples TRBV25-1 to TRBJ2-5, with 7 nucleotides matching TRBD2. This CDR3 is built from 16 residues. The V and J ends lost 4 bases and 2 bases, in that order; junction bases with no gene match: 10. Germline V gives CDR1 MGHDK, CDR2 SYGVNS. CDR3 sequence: CASSVGTGLQQETQYF. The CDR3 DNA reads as TGTGCCAGCAGTGTGGGGACGGGACTACAACAAGAGACCCAGTACTTC.

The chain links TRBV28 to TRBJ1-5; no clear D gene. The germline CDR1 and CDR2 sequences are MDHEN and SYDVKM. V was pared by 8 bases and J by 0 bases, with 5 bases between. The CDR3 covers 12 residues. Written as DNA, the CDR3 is TGTGCCAGCCATCCTAGCAATCAGCCCCAGCATTTT. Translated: CASHPSNQPQHF.

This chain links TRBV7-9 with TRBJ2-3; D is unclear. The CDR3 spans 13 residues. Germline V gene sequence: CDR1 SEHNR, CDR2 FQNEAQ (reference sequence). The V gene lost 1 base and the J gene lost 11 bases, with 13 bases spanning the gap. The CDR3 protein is CASSLVSDTKQYF. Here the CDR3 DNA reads TGTGCCAGCAGCTTAGTTTCTGATACCAAGCAGTATTTT.

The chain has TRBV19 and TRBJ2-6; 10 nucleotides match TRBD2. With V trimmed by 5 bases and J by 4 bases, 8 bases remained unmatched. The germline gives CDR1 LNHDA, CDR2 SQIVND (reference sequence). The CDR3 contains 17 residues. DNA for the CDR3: TGTGCCAGTAGTGCCGAGGGACTAGCGTACGGGGCCAACGTCCTGACTTTC. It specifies CASSAEGLAYGANVLTF.

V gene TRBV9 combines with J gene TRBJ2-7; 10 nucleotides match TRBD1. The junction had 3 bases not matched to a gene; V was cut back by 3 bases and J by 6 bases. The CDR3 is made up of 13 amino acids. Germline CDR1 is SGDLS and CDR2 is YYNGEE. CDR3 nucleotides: TGTGCCAGCAGCGCCAGACAGGGGGCCGAGCAGTACTTC. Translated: CASSARQGAEQYF. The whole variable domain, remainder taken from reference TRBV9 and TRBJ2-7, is DSGVTQTPKHLITATGQRVTLRCSPRSGDLSVYWYQQSLDQGLQFLIQYYNGEERAKGNILERFSAQQFPDLHSELNLSSLELGDSALYFCASSARQGAEQYFGPGTRLTVT.

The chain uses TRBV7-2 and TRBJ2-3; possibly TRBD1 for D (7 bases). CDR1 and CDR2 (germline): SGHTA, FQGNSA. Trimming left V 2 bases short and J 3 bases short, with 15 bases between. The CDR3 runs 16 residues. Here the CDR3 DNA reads TGTGCCAGCAGCTTACAGCGGGTCAGGGGGACAGATACGCAGTATTTT. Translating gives CASSLQRVRGTDTQYF. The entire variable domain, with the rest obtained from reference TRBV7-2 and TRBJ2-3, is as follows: GAGVSQSPSNKVTEKGKDVELRCDPISGHTALYWYRQSLGQGLEFLIYFQGNSAPDKSGLPSDRFSAERTGGSVSTLTIQRTQQEDSAVYLCASSLQRVRGTDTQYFGPGTRLTVL.

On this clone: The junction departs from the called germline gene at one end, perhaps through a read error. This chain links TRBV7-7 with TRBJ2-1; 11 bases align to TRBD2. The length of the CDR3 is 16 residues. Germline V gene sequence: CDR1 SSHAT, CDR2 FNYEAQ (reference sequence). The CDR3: CASSSTSGISYNEQFF. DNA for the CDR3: TGTGCTAGCAGCTCGACTAGCGGGATCTCCTACAATGAGCAGTTCTTC.

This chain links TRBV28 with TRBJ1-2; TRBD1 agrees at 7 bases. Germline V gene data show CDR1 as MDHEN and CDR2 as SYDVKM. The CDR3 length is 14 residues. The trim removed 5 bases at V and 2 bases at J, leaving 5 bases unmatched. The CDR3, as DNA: TGTGCCAGCAGTGAAAACAGGGGAAACTATGGCTACACCTTC. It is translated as CASSENRGNYGYTF.

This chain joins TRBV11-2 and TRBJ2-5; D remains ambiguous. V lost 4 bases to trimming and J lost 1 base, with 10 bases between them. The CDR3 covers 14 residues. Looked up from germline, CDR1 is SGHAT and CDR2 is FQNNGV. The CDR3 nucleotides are TGTGCCAGCAGCTCCTACGTCCCCCAAGAGACCCAGTACTTC. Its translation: CASSSYVPQETQYF.

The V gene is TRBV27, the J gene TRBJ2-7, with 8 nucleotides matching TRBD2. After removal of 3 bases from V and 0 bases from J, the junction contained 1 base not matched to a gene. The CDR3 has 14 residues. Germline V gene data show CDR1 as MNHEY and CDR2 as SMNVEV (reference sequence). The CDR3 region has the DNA TGTGCCAGCAGTTTTGCGGGAGGCTCCTACGAGCAGTACTTC. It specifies CASSFAGGSYEQYF.

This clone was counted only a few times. The CDR3 DNA reads TGTGCCAGCAGTTATAGGCCCTATGGCTACACCTTC. It yields the protein CASSYRPYGYTF. V and J are TRBV6-5 and TRBJ1-2; D call uncertain. The CDR3 runs 12 residues. V lost 3 bases to trimming and J lost 4 bases, with 6 bases between them. Germline CDR1 and CDR2: MNHEY and SVGAGI.

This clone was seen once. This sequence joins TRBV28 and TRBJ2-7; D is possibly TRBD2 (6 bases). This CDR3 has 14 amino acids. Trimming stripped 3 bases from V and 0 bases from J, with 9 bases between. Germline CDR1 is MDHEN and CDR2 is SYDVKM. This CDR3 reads CASSFPGGSYEQYF. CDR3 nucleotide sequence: TGTGCCAGCAGTTTCCCCGGGGGCTCCTACGAGCAGTACTTC.

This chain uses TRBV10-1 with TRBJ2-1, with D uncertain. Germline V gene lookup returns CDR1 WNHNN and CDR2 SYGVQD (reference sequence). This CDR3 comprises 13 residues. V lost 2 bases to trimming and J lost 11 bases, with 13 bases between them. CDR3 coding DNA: TGCGCCAGCAGTGAGACTATCAATGAGCAGCAGTTCTTC. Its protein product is CASSETINEQQFF.

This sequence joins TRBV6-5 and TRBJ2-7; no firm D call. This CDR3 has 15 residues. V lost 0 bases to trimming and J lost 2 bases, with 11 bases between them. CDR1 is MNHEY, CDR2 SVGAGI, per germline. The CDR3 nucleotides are TGTGCCAGCAGTTACTCGAAGTGGCAGACCTACGAGCAGTACTTC. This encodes CASSYSKWQTYEQYF.

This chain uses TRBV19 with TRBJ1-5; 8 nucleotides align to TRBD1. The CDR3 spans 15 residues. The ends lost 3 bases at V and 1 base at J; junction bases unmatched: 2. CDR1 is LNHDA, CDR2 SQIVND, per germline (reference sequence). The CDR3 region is CASSIGDRSNQPQHF. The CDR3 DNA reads TGTGCCAGTAGTATCGGGGACAGGAGCAATCAGCCCCAGCATTTT.

CDR3 DNA sequence: TGTGCCAGCAGCTCGCCCCCCCATTTCGAGGATACGCAGTATTTT. Its translation is CASSSPPHFEDTQYF. The chain links TRBV5-5 to TRBJ2-3; no reliable D call. CDR1 is SGHKS and CDR2 is YYEKEE in the germline V gene (reference sequence). Trimming stripped 3 bases from V and 6 bases from J, with 17 bases between. The CDR3 totals 15 residues.

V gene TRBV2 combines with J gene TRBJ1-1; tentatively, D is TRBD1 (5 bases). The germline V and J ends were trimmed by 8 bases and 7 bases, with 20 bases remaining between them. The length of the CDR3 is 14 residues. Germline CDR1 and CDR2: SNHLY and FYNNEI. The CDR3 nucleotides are TGTGCCAGCCGGATAGGGGTGACGGCCGGTGAAGCTTTCTTT. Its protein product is CASRIGVTAGEAFF. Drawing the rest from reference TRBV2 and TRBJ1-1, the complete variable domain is EPEVTQTPSHQVTQMGQEVILRCVPISNHLYFYWYRQILGQKVEFLVSFYNNEISEKSEIFDDQFSVERPDGSNFTLKIRSTKLEDSAMYFCASRIGVTAGEAFFGQGTRLTVV.

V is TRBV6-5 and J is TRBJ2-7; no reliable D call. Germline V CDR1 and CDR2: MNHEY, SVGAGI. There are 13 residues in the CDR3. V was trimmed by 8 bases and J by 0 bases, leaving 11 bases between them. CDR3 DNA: TGTGCCAGCCGGCTGCCGCCCTCCTACGAGCAGTACTTC. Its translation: CASRLPPSYEQYF.

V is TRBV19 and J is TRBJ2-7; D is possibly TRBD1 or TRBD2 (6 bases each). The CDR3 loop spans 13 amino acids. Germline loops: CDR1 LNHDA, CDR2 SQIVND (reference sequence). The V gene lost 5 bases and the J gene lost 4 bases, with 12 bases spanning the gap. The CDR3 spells CASSAGTRYEQYF. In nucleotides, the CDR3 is TGTGCCAGTAGTGCGGGGACACGATACGAGCAGTACTTC.

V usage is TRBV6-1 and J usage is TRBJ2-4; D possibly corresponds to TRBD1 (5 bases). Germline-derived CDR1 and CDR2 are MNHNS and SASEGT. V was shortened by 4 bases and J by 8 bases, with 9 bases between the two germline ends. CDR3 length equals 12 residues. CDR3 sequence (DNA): TGTGCCAGCAGTGCGACAGAAGACATTCAGTACTTC. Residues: CASSATEDIQYF.

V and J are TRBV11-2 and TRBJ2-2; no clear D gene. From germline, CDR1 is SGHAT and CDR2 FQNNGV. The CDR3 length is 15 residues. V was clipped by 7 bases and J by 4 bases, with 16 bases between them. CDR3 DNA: TGTGCCAGCACCTACAGTTTTCCTACCACCGGGGAGCTGTTTTTT. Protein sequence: CASTYSFPTTGELFF.

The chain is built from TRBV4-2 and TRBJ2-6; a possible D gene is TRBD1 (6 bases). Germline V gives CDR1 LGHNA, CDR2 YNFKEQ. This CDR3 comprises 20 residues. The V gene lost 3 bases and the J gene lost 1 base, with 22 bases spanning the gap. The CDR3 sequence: CASSQPPRAGVYSGANVLTF. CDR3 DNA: TGTGCCAGCAGCCAGCCACCTCGGGCAGGGGTGTATTCTGGGGCCAACGTCCTGACTTTC.

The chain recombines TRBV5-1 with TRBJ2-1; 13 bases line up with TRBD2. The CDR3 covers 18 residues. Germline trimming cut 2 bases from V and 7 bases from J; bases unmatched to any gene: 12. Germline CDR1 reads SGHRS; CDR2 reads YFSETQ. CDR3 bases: TGCGCCAGCAGCTTATACCGGACTAGCGGGAGCGGGTGGAATGAGCAGTTCTTC. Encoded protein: CASSLYRTSGSGWNEQFF.